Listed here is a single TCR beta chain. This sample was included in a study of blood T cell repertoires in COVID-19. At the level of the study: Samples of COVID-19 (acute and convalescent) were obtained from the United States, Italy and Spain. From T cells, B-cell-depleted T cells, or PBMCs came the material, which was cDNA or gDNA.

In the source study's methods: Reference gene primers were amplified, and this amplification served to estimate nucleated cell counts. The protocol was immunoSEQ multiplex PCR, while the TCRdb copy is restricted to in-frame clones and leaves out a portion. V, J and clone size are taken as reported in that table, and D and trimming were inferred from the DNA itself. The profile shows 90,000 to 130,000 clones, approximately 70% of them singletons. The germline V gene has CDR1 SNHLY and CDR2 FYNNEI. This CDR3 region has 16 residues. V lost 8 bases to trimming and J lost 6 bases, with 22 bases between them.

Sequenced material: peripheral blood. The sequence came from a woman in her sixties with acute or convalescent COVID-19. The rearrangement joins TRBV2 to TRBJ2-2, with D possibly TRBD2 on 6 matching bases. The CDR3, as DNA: TGTGCCAGCGGCGAAAAGGGCGGGGCGACACCCGGGGAGCTGTTTTTT. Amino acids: CASGEKGGATPGELFF. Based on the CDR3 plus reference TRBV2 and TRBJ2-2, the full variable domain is EPEVTQTPSHQVTQMGQEVILRCVPISNHLYFYWYRQILGQKVEFLVSFYNNEISEKSEIFDDQFSVERPDGSNFTLKIRSTKLEDSAMYFCASGEKGGATPGELFFGEGSRLTVL.